These T cell receptor beta chains were read from a single sample in a study of shared clonotypes between healthy human individuals. The table came from immunoSEQ multiplex PCR; TCRdb's copy has only in-frame clones and leaves some out. This table holds some 2,100,000 clones, approximately 94% found once. Sequences were obtained from naive CD8+ T cells from PBMCs. Source of these receptors: a man between 18 and 35 years old in good health. Some clones in this sample may be carry-over from other donors' samples. Both conserved end residues are part of each CDR3. The D gene is left open where the match is weak. Expanded clones are given a class, and other clones once, few, many or no size at all.

V gene: TRBV6-5; D gene: .; J gene: TRBJ2-2; clone size: .; CDR3 DNA: TGTGCCAGCAGCCGAAAAGGGGACACCGGGGAGCTGTTTTTT; CDR3 protein: CASSRKGDTGELFF
V gene: TRBV9; D gene: .; J gene: TRBJ1-1; clone size: .; CDR3 DNA: TGTGCCAGCAGCCAATCGGGAGTGAACACTGAAGCTTTCTTT; CDR3 protein: CASSQSGVNTEAFF
V gene: TRBV30; D gene: TRBD1; J gene: TRBJ2-7; clone size: .; CDR3 DNA: TGTGCCGGTATACGGGACAGCTCCTACGAGCAGTACTTC; CDR3 protein: CAGIRDSSYEQYF
V gene: TRBV27; D gene: .; J gene: TRBJ2-1; clone size: .; CDR3 DNA: TGTGCCAGCAGGCTCGGATACACGTCCTACAATGAGCAGTTCTTC; CDR3 protein: CASRLGYTSYNEQFF
V gene: TRBV30; D gene: TRBD1; J gene: TRBJ2-7; clone size: .; CDR3 DNA: TGTGCCTGGAGTCTCCCTCCGGGACAGGGTGTCGAGCAGTACTTC; CDR3 protein: CAWSLPPGQGVEQYF
V gene: TRBV10-1; D gene: .; J gene: TRBJ1-5; clone size: once; CDR3 DNA: TGCGCCAGCAGTGAGGGGTGCAGCCTGGGGTGGCCCCAGCATTTT; CDR3 protein: CASSEGCSLGWPQHF
V gene: TRBV28; D gene: .; J gene: TRBJ2-5; clone size: .; CDR3 DNA: TGTGCCAGCAAAGACAGTGGGGAGACCCAGTACTTC; CDR3 protein: CASKDSGETQYF
V gene: TRBV5-1; D gene: .; J gene: TRBJ1-1; clone size: .; CDR3 DNA: TGCGCCAGCAGACGTGGGACCCCCGGCTCGGGCACTGAAGCTTTCTTT; CDR3 protein: CASRRGTPGSGTEAFF
V gene: TRBV29-1; D gene: .; J gene: TRBJ2-3; clone size: .; CDR3 DNA: TGCAGCGTTGGGGGAGTGCTCCCCACAGATACGCAGTATTTT; CDR3 protein: CSVGGVLPTDTQYF
V gene: TRBV7-8; D gene: TRBD1; J gene: TRBJ1-5; clone size: .; CDR3 DNA: TGTGCCAGCAGCCCGGGGACAGGGAACAATCAGCCCCAGCATTTT; CDR3 protein: CASSPGTGNNQPQHF
V gene: TRBV7-9; D gene: .; J gene: TRBJ2-1; clone size: .; CDR3 DNA: TGTGCCAGCAGCTCCCCCGGCTCCTACAATGAGCAGTTCTTC; CDR3 protein: CASSSPGSYNEQFF
V gene: TRBV28; D gene: .; J gene: TRBJ2-7; clone size: .; CDR3 DNA: TGTGCCAGCCGTGAGACTGCCAGTAACTACGAGCAGTACTTC; CDR3 protein: CASRETASNYEQYF
V gene: TRBV10-3; D gene: .; J gene: TRBJ1-1; clone size: .; CDR3 DNA: TGTGCCATCAGTGAGTCGACGCCGAACACTGAAGCTTTCTTT; CDR3 protein: CAISESTPNTEAFF
V gene: TRBV2; D gene: TRBD2; J gene: TRBJ2-1; clone size: few; CDR3 DNA: TGTGCCAGCAGGGTCTGGGCGGGAGCACCAGGTGAGCAGTTCTTC; CDR3 protein: CASRVWAGAPGEQFF
V gene: TRBV4-3; D gene: TRBD2; J gene: TRBJ2-7; clone size: .; CDR3 DNA: TGCGCCAGCAGCCAAGCCCCTGGCGGGGGATACGAGCAGTACTTC; CDR3 protein: CASSQAPGGGYEQYF
V gene: TRBV29-1; D gene: TRBD2; J gene: TRBJ2-1; clone size: .; CDR3 DNA: TGCAGCGTTGACGGTGGGGGGGGACTAGGTCCCTACAATGAGCAGTTCTTC; CDR3 protein: CSVDGGGGLGPYNEQFF
V gene: TRBV6-5; D gene: .; J gene: TRBJ1-1; clone size: .; CDR3 DNA: TGTGCCAGCAGCCTATCCGCTTCCGGCGGCACTGAAGCTTTCTTT; CDR3 protein: CASSLSASGGTEAFF
V gene: TRBV5-1; D gene: .; J gene: TRBJ2-1; clone size: .; CDR3 DNA: TGCGCCAGCTCCAACCGACTAGTCCCCAGTGACGAGCAGTTCTTC; CDR3 protein: CASSNRLVPSDEQFF
V gene: TRBV7-6; D gene: .; J gene: TRBJ1-2; clone size: .; CDR3 DNA: TGTGCCAGCAGCCCCCAGGACGGACTAAACTATGGCTACACCTTC; CDR3 protein: CASSPQDGLNYGYTF
V gene: TRBV18; D gene: .; J gene: TRBJ2-1; clone size: .; CDR3 DNA: TGTGCCAGCTCACCGGAAGGACAGTACAATGAGCAGTTCTTC; CDR3 protein: CASSPEGQYNEQFF
V gene: TRBV18; D gene: .; J gene: TRBJ2-7; clone size: .; CDR3 DNA: TGTGCCAGCTCACCACCTCAGGGCCGCTACGAGCAGTACTTC; CDR3 protein: CASSPPQGRYEQYF
V gene: TRBV27; D gene: TRBD1; J gene: TRBJ2-3; clone size: .; CDR3 DNA: TGTGCCAGCAGTCTTATCCAGGGGGCAGATACGCAGTATTTT; CDR3 protein: CASSLIQGADTQYF
V gene: TRBV13; D gene: TRBD1; J gene: TRBJ1-2; clone size: .; CDR3 DNA: TGTGCCAGCAGCTCTCGACAGGGCTGGGGTAACTATGGCTACACCTTC; CDR3 protein: CASSSRQGWGNYGYTF
V gene: TRBV10-2; D gene: .; J gene: TRBJ1-1; clone size: .; CDR3 DNA: TGCGCCAGCATGGGGGGTTTCACTGAAGCTTTCTTT; CDR3 protein: CASMGGFTEAFF
V gene: TRBV28; D gene: .; J gene: TRBJ2-7; clone size: .; CDR3 DNA: TGTGCCAGCCAGCTCCAAGAGGGCTACCACGGTTGGAAGAGCTCCTACGAGCAGTACTTC; CDR3 protein: CASQLQEGYHGWKSSYEQYF
V gene: TRBV18; D gene: TRBD1; J gene: TRBJ2-7; clone size: few; CDR3 DNA: TGTGCCAGCTCACCACCGGGACAGGGGATCTACGAGCAGTACTTC; CDR3 protein: CASSPPGQGIYEQYF
V gene: TRBV7-9; D gene: TRBD1; J gene: TRBJ2-7; clone size: .; CDR3 DNA: TGTGCCACCCAGGGGGCCTACTACGAGCAGTACTTC; CDR3 protein: CATQGAYYEQYF
V gene: TRBV4-2; D gene: .; J gene: TRBJ2-7; clone size: .; CDR3 DNA: TGTGCCAGCAGCCAAACCTCCCAAGGAGCGGGCTTCCCCTACGAGCAGTACTTC; CDR3 protein: CASSQTSQGAGFPYEQYF